Listed below are T cell receptor beta chains from one sample, sequenced in a study of T cell responses to AZD1222 COVID-19 vaccine. Assay: immunoSEQ multiplex PCR; the TCRdb copy retains only in-frame clones and omits some. The sample records 120,000 or so clones, roughly 92% being singletons. This sample comprised peripheral blood, obtained 28 days after the second AZD1222 dose. These receptors originate from an adult who received the AZD1222 COVID-19 vaccine. The CDR3 runs from the conserved cysteine through the conserved F or W. Fields, in order: D gene, V gene, clone size, J gene, CDR3 protein, CDR3 DNA. The D gene is left open where the match is weak. Size tells how often a clone was seen (once, few, many) or the class of an expanded clone, and some rows leave it out.

d_call: NA
v_call: TRBV25-1
clone_size: NA
j_call: TRBJ1-1
cdr3_aa: CASSHDYIEAFF
cdr3_nt: TGTGCCAGCAGTCATGATTATATCGAAGCTTTCTTT

d_call: NA
v_call: TRBV2
clone_size: NA
j_call: TRBJ1-4
cdr3_aa: CASSEAVPGSTNEKLFF
cdr3_nt: TGTGCCAGCAGTGAAGCGGTACCAGGCTCAACTAATGAAAAACTGTTTTTT

d_call: NA
v_call: TRBV7-9
clone_size: NA
j_call: TRBJ1-3
cdr3_aa: CASSLMTVGTIYF
cdr3_nt: TGTGCCAGCAGCTTAATGACGGTCGGCACCATATATTTT

d_call: TRBD1
v_call: TRBV5-6
clone_size: NA
j_call: TRBJ1-1
cdr3_aa: CASSTGQDARAFF
cdr3_nt: TGTGCCAGCAGCACGGGACAGGACGCACGTGCTTTCTTT

d_call: NA
v_call: TRBV3-1/TRBV3-2
clone_size: NA
j_call: TRBJ1-1
cdr3_aa: CASSQFQSRGTEAFF
cdr3_nt: TGTGCCAGCAGCCAATTCCAGTCCCGTGGCACTGAAGCTTTCTTT

d_call: TRBD1
v_call: TRBV11-2
clone_size: NA
j_call: TRBJ1-2
cdr3_aa: CASSPRHRDRVHYGYTF
cdr3_nt: TGTGCCAGCAGCCCCCGGCACAGGGACAGGGTTCACTATGGCTACACCTTC

d_call: NA
v_call: TRBV12-3/TRBV12-4
clone_size: once
j_call: TRBJ2-2
cdr3_aa: CASGPRETGELFF
cdr3_nt: TGTGCCAGCGGACCGAGGGAGACCGGGGAGCTGTTTTTT

d_call: TRBD2
v_call: TRBV5-6
clone_size: NA
j_call: TRBJ2-3
cdr3_aa: CASSRLRAGGPTDTQYF
cdr3_nt: TGTGCCAGCAGCCGATTAAGAGCGGGGGGCCCGACAGATACGCAGTATTTT

d_call: NA
v_call: TRBV7-8
clone_size: NA
j_call: TRBJ1-4
cdr3_aa: CASSGGLTNEKLFF
cdr3_nt: TGTGCCAGCAGCGGGGGTTTAACTAATGAAAAACTGTTTTTT

d_call: TRBD2
v_call: TRBV10-3
clone_size: NA
j_call: TRBJ2-7
cdr3_aa: CAISESTHRAGRLYEQYF
cdr3_nt: TGTGCCATCAGTGAGTCGACCCACCGAGCGGGGCGGCTTTACGAGCAGTACTTC

d_call: TRBD2
v_call: TRBV7-2
clone_size: NA
j_call: TRBJ2-3
cdr3_aa: CASSLKSIGGTDTQYF
cdr3_nt: TGTGCCAGCAGCTTAAAAAGTATCGGGGGGACAGATACGCAGTATTTT

d_call: NA
v_call: TRBV7-6
clone_size: NA
j_call: TRBJ1-3
cdr3_aa: CASSLIIGDLSGNTIYF
cdr3_nt: TGTGCCAGCAGCTTAATAATCGGAGACCTCTCGGGAAACACCATATATTTT

d_call: NA
v_call: TRBV15
clone_size: NA
j_call: TRBJ1-1
cdr3_aa: CATSKVGLGGLNTEAFF
cdr3_nt: TGTGCCACCAGCAAAGTAGGCTTAGGGGGTTTGAACACTGAAGCTTTCTTT

d_call: NA
v_call: TRBV11-2
clone_size: NA
j_call: TRBJ1-2
cdr3_aa: CASSLRDRSYTF
cdr3_nt: TGTGCCAGCAGCTTACGAGACAGGAGCTACACCTTC

d_call: NA
v_call: TRBV9
clone_size: NA
j_call: TRBJ2-7
cdr3_aa: CASSVGWGSYEQYF
cdr3_nt: TGTGCCAGCAGCGTAGGGTGGGGATCCTACGAGCAGTACTTC

d_call: TRBD1
v_call: TRBV5-4
clone_size: NA
j_call: TRBJ2-7
cdr3_aa: CASSSGQGSYEQYF
cdr3_nt: TGTGCCAGCAGCTCGGGACAGGGGAGCTACGAGCAGTACTTC

d_call: TRBD1
v_call: TRBV10-3
clone_size: NA
j_call: TRBJ2-7
cdr3_aa: CAIRDRVSYEQYF
cdr3_nt: TGTGCCATTCGGGACAGGGTCTCCTACGAGCAGTACTTC

d_call: NA
v_call: TRBV6-5
clone_size: NA
j_call: TRBJ1-5
cdr3_aa: CASRAQLSNQPQHF
cdr3_nt: TGTGCCAGCCGGGCCCAACTTAGCAATCAGCCCCAGCATTTT

d_call: TRBD2
v_call: TRBV6-1
clone_size: NA
j_call: TRBJ2-3
cdr3_aa: CASSGRTSGRTYTDTQYF
cdr3_nt: TGTGCCAGCAGTGGTCGGACTAGCGGAAGAACTTACACAGATACGCAGTATTTT